A selection of T cell receptor beta chains follows, all from one sample in a study of blood T cells in healthy people across ages. One entry per CDR3 protein results from TCRdb running MiXCR on the 5' RACE reads. The sample includes 1.5 million to 2 million distinct CDR3 sequences, over 25% of them seen just once. The sequencing input was blood. The origin of the receptors is a woman in her twenties or thirties in good health. CDR3s include the opening cysteine and the closing phenylalanine or tryptophan. The D gene is left open where the match is weak. Not all rows give a size; the values are once, few, many and, for expanded clones, a class.

clone_size j_call v_call d_call cdr3_nt cdr3_aa
few TRBJ1-2 TRBV30 TRBD1 TGTGCCTGGAGTGGACAGGGCTATGGCTACACCTTC CAWSGQGYGYTF
. TRBJ2-7 TRBV5-5 . TGTGCCACCACCACCTCGGCGGGCGAGCAGTACTTC CATTTSAGEQYF
. TRBJ2-5 TRBV18 . TGTGCCAGCTCCCGGGCGTGGGAGACCCAGTACTTC CASSRAWETQYF
few TRBJ2-3 TRBV20-1 TRBD2 TGCAGTGCCAGCGGGGGGGATATAAATACGCAGTATTTT CSASGGDINTQYF
. TRBJ1-2 TRBV6-6 . TGTGCCAGCAGTTACCTTAATGGACCGAGCTATGGCTACACCTTC CASSYLNGPSYGYTF
many TRBJ2-4 TRBV12-3/TRBV12-4 TRBD1 TGTGCCAGCAGTGGACAGGGCTTAAACATTCAGTACTTC CASSGQGLNIQYF
. TRBJ2-3 TRBV4-3 TRBD2 TGCGCCAGCAGCCAAGGCGGGGGAGATGCGCAGTATTTT CASSQGGGDAQYF
. TRBJ2-7 TRBV5-1 . TGCGCCAGCATCTCCGGGACGGGGGGCCACGAGCAGTACTTC CASISGTGGHEQYF
few TRBJ2-7 TRBV5-1 TRBD2 TGCGCCGGCAGAGTGAGGCGGGGGTTCAGCGAGCAGTACTTC CAGRVRRGFSEQYF
. TRBJ1-4 TRBV7-2 . TGTGCCAGCAGCTTAGCTCAAACGGAAAAACTGTTTTTT CASSLAQTEKLFF
. TRBJ2-2 TRBV7-2 TRBD2 TGTGCCAGCAGCGACCCCCTTAGCGGGACCGGGGAGCCGTTTTTT CASSDPLSGTGEPFF
once TRBJ2-2 TRBV7-2 TRBD2 TGTGCCAGCAGCCCAATTAGCGGGAGGGCCGCCGGGGAGCTGTTTTTT CASSPISGRAAGELFF
. TRBJ2-4 TRBV24-1 . TGTGCCACCAGTGATGATACAGAGATTCAGTACTTC CATSDDTEIQYF
few TRBJ2-1 TRBV7-8 . TGTGCCAGCAGCTCCCCGCCGCCGGGGAATGAGCAGTTCTTC CASSSPPPGNEQFF
. TRBJ2-5 TRBV4-2 TRBD2 TGTGCCAGCAGCCAAGAGCCGGGGGGGCTTCAAGAGACCCAGTACTTC CASSQEPGGLQETQYF
few TRBJ2-7 TRBV7-9 TRBD2 TGTGCCAGCAGCTTTAGCGGGAAAGGCGCCGAGCAGTACTTC CASSFSGKGAEQYF
. TRBJ2-1 TRBV27 . TGTGCCAGCAGTCCCGACAGCTTCTCCTACAACGAGCAGTTCTTC CASSPDSFSYNEQFF
few TRBJ2-7 TRBV2 TRBD1 TGTGCCAGCAGGCGCGCGGGACAGGGTGACGAGCAGTACTTC CASRRAGQGDEQYF
few TRBJ2-1 TRBV6-4 TRBD2 TGTGCCAGCAGTGCGAAACTAGCGGGAGGTTACAATGAGCAGTTCTTC CASSAKLAGGYNEQFF
few TRBJ2-2 TRBV7-3 . TGTGCCAGCAGCTTAATCCGGACAGAGGGTGCCGGGGAGCTGTTTTTT CASSLIRTEGAGELFF
few TRBJ2-5 TRBV5-6 . TGTGCCAGCAGCTTGGCCGTGGAGTTCCAAGAGACCCAGTACTTC CASSLAVEFQETQYF
many TRBJ2-6 TRBV18 . TGTGCCAGCTCTCTCAACCCTCCTGGGGCCAACGTCCTGACTTTC CASSLNPPGANVLTF
once TRBJ2-2 TRBV11-2 TRBD1 TGTGCCAGCAGCTCAACGCAGGGGGTAAACACCGGGGAGCGGTTTTTT CASSSTQGVNTGERFF
few TRBJ2-1 TRBV12-3/TRBV12-4 TRBD2 TGTGCCAGCAGTCCTTGGACTAGCGGGGGGAGCTCCTACAATGAGCAGTTCTTC CASSPWTSGGSSYNEQFF
many TRBJ2-5 TRBV27 . TGTGCCAGCAGTTTACGCAGGCAGGAGACCCAGTACTTC CASSLRRQETQYF
. TRBJ2-1 TRBV20-1 TRBD2 TGCAGTGCTAGAGAGGGACTAGAGGGGGATGAGCAGTTCTTC CSAREGLEGDEQFF
. TRBJ1-5 TRBV18 TRBD1 TGTGCCAGCTCACCTGAGGGACAGGGGACCTATAGCAATCAGCCCCAGCATTTT CASSPEGQGTYSNQPQHF
few TRBJ2-7 TRBV14 . TGTGCCAGCAGCCACACCCTTCGCGAGCAGTACTTC CASSHTLREQYF
. TRBJ2-1 TRBV5-6 . TGTGCCAGCAGCAATTATACACTTTTGTTCTTC CASSNYTLLFF